This T cell receptor (beta chain) was retrieved from a study of T cells in localized non-small cell lung cancer. Sequenced by immunoSEQ multiplex PCR; TCRdb stores in-frame clones only, minus some. The table lists almost 5,500 clones, around 85% of them singletons. The CDR3 sequence is 13 residues long. Germline V CDR1 and CDR2: LNHDA, SQIVND (reference sequence). Trimming left V 3 bases short and J 10 bases short, with 10 bases between. In the case of this clone: The antigen is undetermined.

Study results and limitations: It was uninvolved adjacent lung that showed the highest T cell clonality, exceeding tumor. Median approximately 58 top-100 tumor clones were shared with paired adjacent lung.

The origin of this receptor is a woman aged 40-75 years with stage II lung adenocarcinoma. The chain joins TRBV19 to TRBJ1-6, with a weak D call TRBD1 (5 bases). The material was PBMCs, obtained before any cancer treatment. The CDR3, as DNA: TGTGCCAGTAGTATGGCAGGGCAGTCACCCCTCCACTTT. Translated: CASSMAGQSPLHF. The full variable domain, with the rest looked up from reference TRBV19 and TRBJ1-6, is DGGITQSPKYLFRKEGQNVTLSCEQNLNHDAMYWYRQDPGQGLRLIYYSQIVNDFQKGDIAEGYSVSREKKESFPLTVTSAQKNPTAFYLCASSMAGQSPLHFGNGTRLTVT.